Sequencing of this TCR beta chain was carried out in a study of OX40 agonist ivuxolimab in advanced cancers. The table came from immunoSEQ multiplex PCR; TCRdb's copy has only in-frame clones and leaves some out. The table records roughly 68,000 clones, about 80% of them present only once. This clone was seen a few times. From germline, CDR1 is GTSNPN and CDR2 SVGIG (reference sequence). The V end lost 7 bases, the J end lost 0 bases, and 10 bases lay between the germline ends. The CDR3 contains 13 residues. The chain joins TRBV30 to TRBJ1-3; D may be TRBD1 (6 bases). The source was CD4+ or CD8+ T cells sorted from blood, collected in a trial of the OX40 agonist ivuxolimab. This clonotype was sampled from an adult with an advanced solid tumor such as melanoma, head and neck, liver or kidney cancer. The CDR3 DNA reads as TGTGCCTTCACCAGGGGCTCTGGAAACACCATATATTTT. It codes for CAFTRGSGNTIYF.